This T cell receptor beta chain was observed in a study of response to subunit inactivated influenza vaccine. Points from the study as a whole: The authors put forward the suggestion that each seasonal influenza vaccination may bring in only a limited number of new T cells.

As regards this clonotype: What it binds is unknown.

Via MiXCR, TCRdb re-called the RT-PCR reads, giving one row per CDR3 protein. The table includes roughly 700,000 distinct CDR3 sequences, 14% detected once. The sequence was obtained from a man in his fifties or sixties who received an inactivated influenza vaccine. Sequencing was performed on PBMCs from blood, taken roughly 15 days before vaccination.

The CDR3 sequence: CASSQERIGGYEQYF. CDR3 sequence (DNA): TGCGCCAGCAGCCAGGAACGGATCGGGGGTTACGAGCAGTACTTC. The gene calls are TRBV4-3 and TRBJ2-7, with D possibly TRBD2 on 6 matching bases. Trimming shortened V by 3 bases and J by 4 bases, and 16 bases separated the two germline ends. The CDR3 contains 15 residues. Per the germline V gene, CDR1 is LGHNA and CDR2 is YSLEER.